This T cell receptor beta chain was recovered during a study of blood T cells in healthy people across ages. Comments on this clonotype: Antigen: not known.

Whole-study results and caveats: The diversity estimates, figures obtained from one million T cells, were considered underestimates.

A sample-barcoded 5' primer and a J-beta primer mix were used in a second PCR of about 6 to 12 cycles. The study obtained at least 2.5 million CDR3-containing paired-end reads from every sample. Using its own MiXCR run on the 5' RACE reads, TCRdb lists one record per CDR3 protein. The sample has about 1.4 million distinct CDR3 sequences; around 59% are singletons. This CDR3 comprises 13 residues. V lost 8 bases and J lost 4, with 14 bases in between. Germline CDR1 GTSNPN, CDR2 SVGIG (reference sequence). Isolation per sample recovered at least 6 million PBMCs. The sequenced sample was blood. The V call is TRBV30, the J call TRBJ1-4; no clear D. The source of this sequence is a man younger than 35 in good health. CDR3 DNA sequence: TGTGCCGCCCAGTACCCCCTTAATGAAAAACTGTTTTTT. Translation gives CAAQYPLNEKLFF.